This T cell receptor beta chain was recovered during a study of blood T cells in healthy people across ages. Overall study results and limits: The unknown donor CMV status may have confounded expanded clonotype changes. Greater diversity and more naive CD4+ cells were seen in long-lived donors than in aged donors.

The sample holds a few counts of this clonotype. Antigen: not known. Sample-barcoded 5' priming and a J-beta primer mix drove a second PCR of about 6 to 12 cycles. TCRdb independently ran MiXCR on the 5' RACE reads; one entry per CDR3 protein. The table records some 1.7 million distinct CDR3 sequences, roughly 28% of them present only once. In germline, CDR1 is SGHRS, CDR2 YFSETQ. The V end lost 4 bases, the J end lost 5 bases, and 16 bases lay between the germline ends. This CDR3 is built from 14 residues. The TCR originated in a woman in her thirties in good health. J is TRBJ2-7 and V is TRBV5-1; the D is unclear. The material sequenced was blood. The DNA for the CDR3 is TGCGCCAGCAGCCCCATGTCCTTTGCGGACGAGCAGTACTTC. Translating it yields CASSPMSFADEQYF. Supplemented by reference TRBV5-1 and TRBJ2-7, the full variable domain reads KAGVTQTPRYLIKTRGQQVTLSCSPISGHRSVSWYQQTPGQGLQFLFEYFSETQRNKGNFPGRFSGRQFSNSRSEMNVSTLELGDSALYLCASSPMSFADEQYFGPGTRLTVT.